These T cell receptor beta chains were read from a single sample in a study of molecular identifiers for immune sequencing clone quantification. MiXCR was run by TCRdb on the PCR reads, yielding one entry per CDR3 protein. The repertoire holds about 640,000 distinct CDR3 sequences, with 15% to 20% as singletons. The sample comprised naive CD8+ T cells from blood, with Jurkat cell RNA spiked in. These TCRs come from a human donor in good health. Some libraries in this study had Jurkat cell RNA spiked in. Both conserved end residues are part of each CDR3. A D gene is named only where the DNA matches it firmly. Size values are once, few and many counts, or a class for expanded clones, and some rows have none.

clone_size,d_call,v_call,j_call,cdr3_aa,cdr3_nt
few,TRBD1,TRBV5-6,TRBJ2-7,CASSRGGQGMNEQYF,TGTGCCAGCAGCCGTGGTGGACAGGGGATGAACGAGCAGTACTTC
many,NA,TRBV5-4,TRBJ1-2,CASSKDGTRAPTYGYTF,TGTGCCAGCAGCAAGGACGGGACTCGTGCGCCGACCTATGGCTACACCTTC
many,TRBD2,TRBV19,TRBJ2-7,CASSLLASGIGNYEQYF,TGTGCCAGTAGTCTCTTGGCTAGCGGGATTGGGAACTACGAGCAGTACTTC
NA,NA,TRBV29-1,TRBJ2-7,CSVDPTGEGYEQYF,TGCAGCGTTGACCCGACAGGGGAGGGCTACGAGCAGTACTTC
many,NA,TRBV5-5,TRBJ2-7,CASSPDRQRASYEQYF,TGTGCCAGCAGCCCGGATCGCCAGCGCGCGTCCTACGAGCAGTACTTC
many,NA,TRBV7-9,TRBJ1-1,CASSLAGDSEAFF,TGTGCCAGCAGCTTAGCAGGGGATAGTGAAGCTTTCTTT
few,TRBD2,TRBV7-6,TRBJ2-7,CASSFGTRYEQYF,TGTGCCAGCAGCTTCGGGACTAGATACGAGCAGTACTTC
NA,NA,TRBV30,TRBJ2-1,CAWSVSTGLYYEQFF,TGTGCCTGGAGTGTATCAACGGGACTCTACTATGAGCAGTTCTTC
NA,TRBD2,TRBV15,TRBJ2-7,CATSRTGTSDYEQYF,TGTGCCACCAGCAGAACCGGGACTAGCGACTACGAGCAGTACTTC
few,NA,TRBV4-1,TRBJ1-3,CASSQSEGGSGNTIYF,TGCGCCAGCAGCCAATCTGAAGGAGGATCTGGAAACACCATATATTTT
many,NA,TRBV19,TRBJ1-1,CASSLLNWNTEAFF,TGTGCCAGTAGTCTACTAAACTGGAACACTGAAGCTTTCTTT
many,NA,TRBV3-1,TRBJ2-3,CASSPRQKDTQYF,TGTGCCAGCAGCCCGCGCCAAAAAGATACGCAGTATTTT
many,TRBD1,TRBV9,TRBJ1-5,CASSAGGQINQPQHF,TGTGCCAGCAGCGCTGGGGGACAGATCAATCAGCCCCAGCATTTT
many,NA,TRBV7-8,TRBJ1-2,CASSDGELYGYTF,TGTGCCAGCTCGGACGGGGAACTATACGGCTACACCTTC
many,NA,TRBV29-1,TRBJ2-3,CSVELRTGGKEDTQYF,TGCAGCGTTGAGTTGCGAACAGGCGGCAAGGAAGATACGCAGTATTTT
many,TRBD1,TRBV4-2,TRBJ2-7,CASSETPGTGVYEQYF,TGTGCCAGCAGCGAGACTCCCGGGACAGGGGTCTACGAGCAGTACTTC
many,NA,TRBV15,TRBJ1-5,CATSSYQGRNQPQHF,TGTGCCACCAGCAGTTATCAGGGAAGAAATCAGCCCCAGCATTTT
few,TRBD1,TRBV7-6,TRBJ1-1,CASGLEGRGLNTEAFF,TGTGCCAGCGGCTTAGAGGGCAGGGGGTTGAACACTGAAGCTTTCTTT
many,TRBD1,TRBV30,TRBJ2-7,CAWRDRSYPYEQYF,TGTGCCTGGCGGGACAGGTCTTACCCTTACGAGCAGTACTTC
many,TRBD2,TRBV4-1,TRBJ2-3,CASSQGSGGGTDTQYF,TGCGCCAGCAGCCAAGGTAGCGGGGGGGGAACAGATACGCAGTATTTT
many,NA,TRBV4-1,TRBJ1-1,CASSRMPPTAMNTEAFF,TGCGCCAGCAGCCGAATGCCCCCCACAGCTATGAACACTGAAGCTTTCTTT
many,TRBD2,TRBV20-1,TRBJ2-7,CSASGLVRSYEQYF,TGCAGTGCTAGTGGACTAGTCCGGTCCTACGAGCAGTACTTC
NA,TRBD1,TRBV6-5,TRBJ2-7,CASRETGIDGQYF,TGTGCCAGCAGAGAGACAGGGATCGACGGGCAGTACTTC
many,TRBD1,TRBV30,TRBJ2-7,CAWSGVRGRYEQYF,TGTGCCTGGAGTGGGGTCAGGGGGAGATACGAGCAGTACTTC